This T cell receptor beta chain was obtained from a study of blood T cell repertoires in COVID-19. As concerns this clone: At one of its ends the junction is not consistent with the germline gene, which may arise from a read error.

Profiling relied on immunoSEQ multiplex PCR, and the TCRdb table lists in-frame clones only, not all of them. The table lists 150,000 or so clones, roughly 85% of them singletons. The CDR3 totals 14 residues. CDR1 is MNHEY, CDR2 SMNVEV, per germline (reference sequence). Sequencing was performed on PBMCs or T cells enriched from blood (not recorded which). This receptor was taken from a woman between 50 and 59 years old who had recovered from COVID-19. V is TRBV27 and J is TRBJ2-1; D perhaps matches TRBD2 (5 bases). CDR3 sequence reads: CATSRGSTYNEQFF. CDR3 coding DNA: TGTGCCACCAGTAGAGGGTCCACCTACAATGAGCAGTTCTTC.